These 5 T cell receptor beta chains were sequenced from one sample in a study of blood T cell repertoires in COVID-19. Using immunoSEQ multiplex PCR, the repertoire was profiled, and TCRdb retains in-frame clones only, with some absent. The table lists some 150,000 clones, more than 80% of them singletons. Sequencing was carried out using peripheral blood. The receptors derive from a man aged 60 to 75 with acute or convalescent COVID-19.

V gene TRBV18 combines with J gene TRBJ1-3, with D perhaps matching TRBD1 (5 bases). The CDR3 contains 15 residues. Germline CDR1 and CDR2: KGHSH and LQKENI. The V and J ends lost 4 bases and 3 bases respectively, with 13 bases between them. CDR3 loop: CASSRNAGDGNTIYF. The CDR3 DNA sequence: TGTGCCAGCTCACGGAATGCGGGGGATGGAAACACCATATATTTT.

The chain carries TRBV30 and TRBJ1-2; D possibly corresponds to TRBD1 (6 bases). Germline V gene lookup returns CDR1 GTSNPN and CDR2 SVGIG (reference sequence). V was pared by 6 bases and J by 1 base, with 12 bases between. The CDR3 consists of 13 residues. The DNA of the CDR3 is TGTGCCTGTAACCCAGGGGATAACTATGGCTACACCTTC. This sequence encodes CACNPGDNYGYTF.

The gene calls are TRBV19 and TRBJ1-5; perhaps TRBD1 as D (6 bases). Trimming took 3 bases from V and 2 from J, leaving 8 bases between them. Per germline, CDR1 LNHDA and CDR2 SQIVND (reference sequence). The CDR3 sequence is 14 residues long. CDR3 amino acids: CASSIRQGNQPQHF. The CDR3 nucleotides read TGTGCCAGTAGTATTCGACAGGGCAATCAGCCCCAGCATTTT.

The chain joins TRBV2 to TRBJ1-2; 8 nucleotides match TRBD1. The germline CDR1 and CDR2 sequences are SNHLY and FYNNEI. The CDR3 has 15 residues. Trimming took 6 bases from V and 0 from J; bases not matched to a gene: 6. The CDR3 region has the DNA TGTGCCAGCAGAGAACAGGGGGAGGCTAACTATGGCTACACCTTC. Its protein product is CASREQGEANYGYTF.

This clone was counted once. This chain uses TRBV12-3 or TRBV12-4 with TRBJ1-4; 7 nucleotides agree with TRBD1. This CDR3 is 13 amino acids long. Trimming took 6 bases from V and 4 from J; bases not matched to a gene: 2. The CDR3 loop is CASRRDSNEKLFF. The CDR3 nucleotides read TGTGCCAGCAGAAGGGACAGTAATGAAAAACTGTTTTTT.